A selection of T cell receptor beta chains follows, all from one sample in a study of blood T cell repertoires in COVID-19. Here immunoSEQ multiplex PCR was the method, and the copy in TCRdb shows in-frame clones only, minus some. The data hold a few hundred thousand clones, with approximately 90% observed a single time. Sequenced input: PBMCs or T cells enriched from blood (not recorded which). These receptors all stem from a woman aged 18-35 years who had recovered from COVID-19. Both conserved end residues are part of each CDR3. Fields, in order: D gene, J gene, V gene, clone size, CDR3 DNA, CDR3 protein. A D gene is named only where the DNA matches it firmly. Rows give clone size only sometimes, using once, few, many, or a class for an expanded clone.

.	TRBJ1-4	TRBV2	.	TGTGCCAGCATCAACAGGGAAAATGAAAAACTGTTTTTT	CASINRENEKLFF
.	TRBJ2-1	TRBV2	few	TGTGCCAGCAGTGCCCCAGGGCGGGGAGGCGATGAGCAGTTCTTC	CASSAPGRGGDEQFF
.	TRBJ1-2	TRBV12-3/TRBV12-4	once	TGTGCCAGCAGTTTAGAGGGGTATGGCTACACCTTC	CASSLEGYGYTF
.	TRBJ2-1	TRBV7-3	.	TGTGCCAGCAGCCCACCGGGGGTGGGGGAGCAGTTCTTC	CASSPPGVGEQFF
TRBD1	TRBJ1-2	TRBV2	once	TGTGCCAGCAGGAACCGGGACAGGGTACGTGGTGGCTACACCTTC	CASRNRDRVRGGYTF
.	TRBJ1-2	TRBV15	.	TGTGCCACCAGCAGAAAGGGGAGGCACTATGGCTACACCTTC	CATSRKGRHYGYTF
.	TRBJ2-3	TRBV5-5	.	TGTGCCAGCAGCGGGTCGACTATAATCACAGATACGCAGTATTTT	CASSGSTIITDTQYF
.	TRBJ1-1	TRBV3-1/TRBV3-2	.	TGTGCCAGCAGCACGAGACAGAACACTGAAGCTTTCTTT	CASSTRQNTEAFF
TRBD2	TRBJ2-7	TRBV19	.	TGTGCCAGTAGCCGTAATAGCGGGGGGCTTATAAGCTCCTACGAGCAGTACTTC	CASSRNSGGLISSYEQYF
.	TRBJ2-3	TRBV9	.	TGTGCCAGCAGCGTAGACAGGGATACGCAGTATTTT	CASSVDRDTQYF
.	TRBJ1-6	TRBV4-2	.	TGTGCCAGCAGCCAAGGAGGATTTAATTCACCCCTCCACTTT	CASSQGGFNSPLHF
.	TRBJ1-4	TRBV5-1	few	TGCGCCAGCAGCTTGGGGGGCGGTGATGAAAAACTGTTTTTT	CASSLGGGDEKLFF
.	TRBJ1-6	TRBV10-2	.	TGCGCCAGCAGTCGCCAGGGAAGTAATTCACCCCTCCACTTT	CASSRQGSNSPLHF
.	TRBJ2-2	TRBV18	.	TGTGCCAGCTCACCACAGGACACGAACACCGGGGAGCTGTTTTTT	CASSPQDTNTGELFF
.	TRBJ2-6	TRBV5-1	.	TGCGCCAGCAGCTTTAGGGGCTCTGGGGCCAACGTCCTGACTTTC	CASSFRGSGANVLTF
.	TRBJ1-1	TRBV7-2	.	TGTGCCAGCAGCTTCCAGGTGAACACTGAAGCTTTCTTT	CASSFQVNTEAFF